The clone carrying this TCR beta chain was detected a few times. Its antigen is not identified. Amplified TCR beta CDR3 regions derived from RNA transcripts. The HTBI primer set drove a first-round RT-PCR of the TCR CDR3. TCRdb reprocessed the multiplex PCR reads with MiXCR, giving one entry per CDR3 protein. Of approximately 610,000 distinct CDR3 sequences in the sample, roughly 14% were seen once. J lost 5 bases, V lost 2 bases, and 8 bases had no gene match. The CDR3 extends over 15 amino acids. Germline loops: CDR1 MGHRA, CDR2 YSYEKL. This record comes from a study of T cells in Graves' hyperthyroidism and ophthalmopathy. PBMCs were collected from an approximately 9 ml volume of fresh peripheral blood. Study observations and caveats: Also found in blood were most expanded thyroid clonotypes above 0.001.

The sequence was collected from a woman between 40 and 55 years old with Graves' ophthalmopathy. The chain recombines TRBV4-1 with TRBJ1-2; the match to TRBD1 covers 7 bases. The source material was blood. CDR3 coding DNA: TGCGCCAGCAGCCAACGACAGGGCCGGCAATATGGCTACACCTTC. Amino acid sequence: CASSQRQGRQYGYTF.